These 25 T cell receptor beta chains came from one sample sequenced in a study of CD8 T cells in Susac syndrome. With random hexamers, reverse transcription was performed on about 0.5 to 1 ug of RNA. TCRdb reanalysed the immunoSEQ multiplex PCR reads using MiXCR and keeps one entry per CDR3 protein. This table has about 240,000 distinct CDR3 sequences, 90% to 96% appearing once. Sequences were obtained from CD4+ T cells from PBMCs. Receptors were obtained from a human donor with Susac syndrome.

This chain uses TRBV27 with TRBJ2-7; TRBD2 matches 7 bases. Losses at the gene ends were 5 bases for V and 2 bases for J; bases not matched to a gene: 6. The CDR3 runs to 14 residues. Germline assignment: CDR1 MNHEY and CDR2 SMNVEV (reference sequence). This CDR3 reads CASSTGLVPYEQYF. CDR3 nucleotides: TGTGCCAGCAGTACCGGACTAGTCCCCTACGAGCAGTACTTC.

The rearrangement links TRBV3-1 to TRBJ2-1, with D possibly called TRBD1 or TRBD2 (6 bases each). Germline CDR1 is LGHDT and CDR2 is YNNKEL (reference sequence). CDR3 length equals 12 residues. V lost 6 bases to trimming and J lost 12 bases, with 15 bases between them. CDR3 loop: CASRSEGGVQFF. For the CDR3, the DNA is TGTGCCAGCAGATCCGAGGGGGGTGTGCAGTTCTTC.

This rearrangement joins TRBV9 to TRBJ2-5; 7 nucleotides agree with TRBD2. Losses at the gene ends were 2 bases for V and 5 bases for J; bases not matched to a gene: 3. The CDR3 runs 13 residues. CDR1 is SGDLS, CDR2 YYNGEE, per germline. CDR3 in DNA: TGTGCCAGCAGCGTCTGGGAGGGGGAGACCCAGTACTTC. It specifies CASSVWEGETQYF.

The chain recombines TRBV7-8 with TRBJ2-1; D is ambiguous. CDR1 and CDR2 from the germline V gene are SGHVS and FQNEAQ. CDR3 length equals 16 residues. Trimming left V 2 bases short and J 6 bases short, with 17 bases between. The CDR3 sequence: CASSLPRQNSPNEQFF. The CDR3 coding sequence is TGTGCCAGCAGCTTACCCCGCCAAAATTCGCCCAATGAGCAGTTCTTC.

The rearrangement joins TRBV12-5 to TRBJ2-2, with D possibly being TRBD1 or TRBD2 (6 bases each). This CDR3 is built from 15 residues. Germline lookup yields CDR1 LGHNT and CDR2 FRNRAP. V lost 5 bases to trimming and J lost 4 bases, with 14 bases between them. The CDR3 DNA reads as TGTGCTAGTGGTGGCGCCGGGGGCCCCACCGGGGAGCTGTTTTTT. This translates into CASGGAGGPTGELFF.

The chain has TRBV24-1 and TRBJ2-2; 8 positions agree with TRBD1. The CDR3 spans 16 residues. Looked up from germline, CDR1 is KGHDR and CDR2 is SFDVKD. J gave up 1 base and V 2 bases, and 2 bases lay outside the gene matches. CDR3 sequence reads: CATSDWGTGNTGELFF. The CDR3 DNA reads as TGTGCCACCAGTGATTGGGGGACAGGGAACACCGGGGAGCTGTTTTTT.

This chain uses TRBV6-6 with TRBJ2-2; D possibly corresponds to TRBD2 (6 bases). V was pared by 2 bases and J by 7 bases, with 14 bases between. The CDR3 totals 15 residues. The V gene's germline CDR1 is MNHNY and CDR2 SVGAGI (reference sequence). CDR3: CASSYTLAPGGELFF. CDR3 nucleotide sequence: TGTGCCAGCAGTTACACACTAGCTCCCGGCGGGGAGCTGTTTTTT.

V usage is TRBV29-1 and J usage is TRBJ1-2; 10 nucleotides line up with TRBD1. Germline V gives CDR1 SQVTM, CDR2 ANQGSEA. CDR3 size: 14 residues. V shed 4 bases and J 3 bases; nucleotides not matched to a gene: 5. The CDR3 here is CSVVQDRGHYGYTF. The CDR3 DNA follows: TGCAGCGTTGTCCAAGACAGGGGGCACTATGGCTACACCTTC.

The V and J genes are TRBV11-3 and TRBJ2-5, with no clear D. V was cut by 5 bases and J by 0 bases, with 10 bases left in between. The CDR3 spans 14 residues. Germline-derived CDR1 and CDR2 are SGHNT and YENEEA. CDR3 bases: TGTGCCAGCAGCCTCACCCCGTACCAAGAGACCCAGTACTTC. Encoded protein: CASSLTPYQETQYF.

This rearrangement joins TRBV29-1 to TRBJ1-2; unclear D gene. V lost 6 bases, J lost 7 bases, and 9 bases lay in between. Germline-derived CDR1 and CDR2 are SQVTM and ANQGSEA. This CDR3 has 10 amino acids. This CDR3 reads CSVTGSGYTF. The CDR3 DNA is TGCAGCGTGACCGGTAGTGGCTACACCTTC.

Written as DNA, the CDR3 is TGTGCCAGCAGCTTAAGGGTCGACTCACCACCCTACGAGCAGTACTTC. This translates into CASSLRVDSPPYEQYF. The chain joins TRBV7-8 to TRBJ2-7; D is ambiguous. V was cut by 2 bases and J by 2 bases, with 16 bases left in between. The CDR3 extends over 16 amino acids. From germline, CDR1 is SGHVS and CDR2 FQNEAQ.

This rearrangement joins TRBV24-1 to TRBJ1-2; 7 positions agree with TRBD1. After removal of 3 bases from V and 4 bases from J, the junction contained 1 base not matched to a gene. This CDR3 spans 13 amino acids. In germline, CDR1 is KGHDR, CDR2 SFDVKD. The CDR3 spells CATSDDRAYGYTF. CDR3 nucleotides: TGTGCCACCAGTGATGACAGGGCCTATGGCTACACCTTC.

The CDR3 protein is CASSLAGGVIYEQYF. The CDR3 DNA reads as TGTGCCAGCAGCTTAGCGGGGGGCGTAATCTACGAGCAGTACTTC. The chain combines TRBV5-4 with TRBJ2-7; TRBD2 matches at 9 bases. CDR3 length: 15 amino acids. Germline V gene lookup returns CDR1 SGHNT and CDR2 YYREEE (reference sequence). J gave up 3 bases and V 2 bases, and 6 bases lay outside the gene matches.

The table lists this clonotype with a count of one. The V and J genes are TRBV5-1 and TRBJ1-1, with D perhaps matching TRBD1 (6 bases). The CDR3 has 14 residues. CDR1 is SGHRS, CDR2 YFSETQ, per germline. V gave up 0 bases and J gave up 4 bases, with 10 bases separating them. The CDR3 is CASSLGQVITEAFF. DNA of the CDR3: TGCGCCAGCAGCTTGGGACAGGTAATCACTGAAGCTTTCTTT. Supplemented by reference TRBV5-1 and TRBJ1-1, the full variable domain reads KAGVTQTPRYLIKTRGQQVTLSCSPISGHRSVSWYQQTPGQGLQFLFEYFSETQRNKGNFPGRFSGRQFSNSRSEMNVSTLELGDSALYLCASSLGQVITEAFFGQGTRLTVV.

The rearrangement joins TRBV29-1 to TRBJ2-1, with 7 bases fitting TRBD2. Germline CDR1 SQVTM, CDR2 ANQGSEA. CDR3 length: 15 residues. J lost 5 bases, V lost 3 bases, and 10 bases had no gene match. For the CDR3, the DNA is TGCAGCGTTGAGCAGGGCGGGAGAATAAACAATGAGCAGTTCTTC. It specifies CSVEQGGRINNEQFF.

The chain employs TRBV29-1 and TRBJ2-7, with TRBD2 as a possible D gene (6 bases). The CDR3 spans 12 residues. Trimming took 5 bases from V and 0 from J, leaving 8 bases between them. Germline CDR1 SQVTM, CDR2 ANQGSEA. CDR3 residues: CSVSGSSYEQYF. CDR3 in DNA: TGCAGCGTTAGCGGGTCCTCCTACGAGCAGTACTTC.

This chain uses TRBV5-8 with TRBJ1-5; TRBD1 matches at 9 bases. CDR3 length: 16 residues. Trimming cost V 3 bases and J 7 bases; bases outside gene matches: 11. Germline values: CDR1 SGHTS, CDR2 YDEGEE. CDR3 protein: CASSSPGTGKRQPQHF. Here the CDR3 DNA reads TGTGCCAGCAGCTCCCCCGGGACAGGGAAGAGGCAGCCCCAGCATTTT.

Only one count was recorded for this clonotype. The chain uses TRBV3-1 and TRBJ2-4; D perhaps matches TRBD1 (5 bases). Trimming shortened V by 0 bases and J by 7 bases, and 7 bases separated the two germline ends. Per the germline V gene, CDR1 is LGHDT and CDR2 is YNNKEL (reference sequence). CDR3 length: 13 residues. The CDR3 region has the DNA TGTGCCAGCAGCCAAGAAGCAGGGAACATTCAGTACTTC. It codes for CASSQEAGNIQYF.

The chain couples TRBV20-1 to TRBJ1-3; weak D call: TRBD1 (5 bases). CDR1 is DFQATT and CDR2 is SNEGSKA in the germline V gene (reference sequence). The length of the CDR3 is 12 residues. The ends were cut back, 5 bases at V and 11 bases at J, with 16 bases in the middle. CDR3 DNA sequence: TGCAGTGCTCCGCGGGACCCCACGTCCATATATTTT. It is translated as CSAPRDPTSIYF.

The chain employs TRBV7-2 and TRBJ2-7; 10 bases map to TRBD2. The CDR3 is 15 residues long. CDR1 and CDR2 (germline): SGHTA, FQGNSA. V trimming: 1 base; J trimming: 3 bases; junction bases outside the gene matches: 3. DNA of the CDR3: TGTGCCAGCAGCTTAGTTTGGACTAGCGGCTACGAGCAGTACTTC. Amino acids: CASSLVWTSGYEQYF.

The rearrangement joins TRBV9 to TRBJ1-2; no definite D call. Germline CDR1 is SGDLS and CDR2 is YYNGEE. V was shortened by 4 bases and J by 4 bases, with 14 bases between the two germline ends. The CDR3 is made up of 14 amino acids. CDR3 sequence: CASSPRGRRYGYTF. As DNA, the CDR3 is TGTGCCAGCAGCCCCAGAGGGCGTCGCTATGGCTACACCTTC. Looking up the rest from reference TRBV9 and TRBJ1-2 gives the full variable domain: DSGVTQTPKHLITATGQRVTLRCSPRSGDLSVYWYQQSLDQGLQFLIQYYNGEERAKGNILERFSAQQFPDLHSELNLSSLELGDSALYFCASSPRGRRYGYTFGSGTRLTVV.

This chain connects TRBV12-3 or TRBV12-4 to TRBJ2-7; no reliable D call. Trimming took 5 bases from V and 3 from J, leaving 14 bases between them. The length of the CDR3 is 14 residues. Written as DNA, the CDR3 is TGTGCCAGCAGTCACCGGCCCCACTTCTACGAGCAGTACTTC. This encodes CASSHRPHFYEQYF.

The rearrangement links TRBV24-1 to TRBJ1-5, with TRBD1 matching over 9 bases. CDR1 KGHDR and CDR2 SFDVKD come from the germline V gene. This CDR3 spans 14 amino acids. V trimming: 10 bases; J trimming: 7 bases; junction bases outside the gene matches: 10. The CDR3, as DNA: TGTGCCACTCATAGGAACAGGGGGCCCCAGCCCCAGCATTTT. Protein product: CATHRNRGPQPQHF.

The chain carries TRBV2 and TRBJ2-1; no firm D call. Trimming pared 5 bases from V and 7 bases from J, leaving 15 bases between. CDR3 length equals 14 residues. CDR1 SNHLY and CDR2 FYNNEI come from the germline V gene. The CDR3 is CASSRDHGYNEQFF. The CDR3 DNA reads TGTGCCAGCAGTCGAGACCACGGGTATAATGAGCAGTTCTTC. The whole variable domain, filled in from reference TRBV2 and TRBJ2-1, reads EPEVTQTPSHQVTQMGQEVILRCVPISNHLYFYWYRQILGQKVEFLVSFYNNEISEKSEIFDDQFSVERPDGSNFTLKIRSTKLEDSAMYFCASSRDHGYNEQFFGPGTRLTVL.

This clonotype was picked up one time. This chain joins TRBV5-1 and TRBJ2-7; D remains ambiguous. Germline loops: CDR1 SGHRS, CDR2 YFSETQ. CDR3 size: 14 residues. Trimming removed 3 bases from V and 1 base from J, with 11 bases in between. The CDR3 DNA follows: TGCGCCAGCAGCTCGACACTGGATTCCTACGAGCAGTACTTC. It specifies CASSSTLDSYEQYF.